Below, 28 T cell receptor beta chains from the same sample are listed, as sequenced in a study of pediatric ulcerative colitis. Method: immunoSEQ multiplex PCR; TCRdb's copy keeps in-frame clones and lacks some. Counted here are about 64,000 clones, roughly 90% occurring once; the ten biggest clones make up around 3.3%. Source material: blood. The source is a boy between 5 and 17 years old with severe ulcerative colitis.

This sequence joins TRBV14 and TRBJ2-5; perhaps TRBD1 as D (5 bases). CDR1 is SGHDN, CDR2 FVKESK, per germline. This CDR3 comprises 14 residues. Trimming shortened V by 0 bases and J by 7 bases, and 12 bases separated the two germline ends. The CDR3 bases are TGTGCCAGCAGCCAAGAGGGCAGGGCCAGGACCCAGTACTTC. This codes for CASSQEGRARTQYF. The full variable domain, completed using reference TRBV14 and TRBJ2-5, is EAGVTQFPSHSVIEKGQTVTLRCDPISGHDNLYWYRRVMGKEIKFLLHFVKESKQDESGMPNNRFLAERTGGTYSTLKVQPAELEDSGVYFCASSQEGRARTQYFGPGTRLLVL.

The rearrangement uses TRBV19 and TRBJ1-4; D is undetermined. With 7 bases removed from V and 6 bases from J, the gap between germline ends came to 9 bases. CDR1 and CDR2 (germline): LNHDA, SQIVND (reference sequence). This CDR3 region has 12 residues. CDR3 sequence reads: CASTDMDEKLFF. The CDR3 nucleotides are TGTGCCAGTACCGATATGGATGAAAAACTGTTTTTT.

The rearrangement uses TRBV7-9 and TRBJ1-1, with D hard to call. The germline gives CDR1 SEHNR, CDR2 FQNEAQ (reference sequence). There are 10 residues in the CDR3. The V and J ends lost 6 bases and 8 bases respectively, with 7 bases between them. The CDR3 protein is CASSLTEAFF. The CDR3 region has the DNA TGTGCCAGCAGTTTGACAGAAGCTTTCTTT.

The rearrangement uses TRBV5-1 and TRBJ1-2, with a weak D call TRBD1 (5 bases). The germline CDR1 and CDR2 sequences are SGHRS and YFSETQ. V lost 0 bases, J lost 0 bases, and 9 bases lay in between. The CDR3 loop spans 15 amino acids. CDR3 loop: CASSLDPGSNYGYTF. The CDR3 DNA sequence: TGCGCCAGCAGCTTGGATCCAGGGTCTAACTATGGCTACACCTTC.

The chain combines TRBV30 with TRBJ1-1; TRBD1 matches 7 bases. The germline CDR1 and CDR2 sequences are GTSNPN and SVGIG (reference sequence). The V segment lost 4 bases and the J segment 3 bases; nucleotides outside the gene matches: 5. The CDR3 contains 13 residues. The CDR3: CAWTRQGYTEAFF. The DNA of the CDR3 is TGTGCCTGGACCCGACAGGGCTACACTGAAGCTTTCTTT.

The gene calls are TRBV7-8 and TRBJ2-7, with D perhaps assigned TRBD1 or TRBD2 (5 bases each). The ends were cut back, 1 base at V and 5 bases at J, with 9 bases in the middle. Germline lookup yields CDR1 SGHVS and CDR2 FQNEAQ. The CDR3 loop spans 13 amino acids. The CDR3 region is CASSLGGPNEQYF. CDR3 sequence (DNA): TGTGCCAGCAGCTTAGGGGGACCCAACGAGCAGTACTTC.

The J gene is TRBJ1-5, the V gene TRBV11-3; a weak D match, TRBD1 (5 bases). Germline V lookup: CDR1 SGHNT, CDR2 YENEEA. Trimming removed 5 bases from V and 5 bases from J, with 10 bases in between. The CDR3 runs 13 residues. The CDR3 here is CASSQGSYQPQHF. The CDR3 DNA is TGTGCCAGCAGCCAGGGATCTTATCAGCCCCAGCATTTT. Variable domain in full (rest from reference TRBV11-3 and TRBJ1-5): EAGVVQSPRYKIIEKKQPVAFWCNPISGHNTLYWYLQNLGQGPELLIRYENEEAVDDSQLPKDRFSAERLKGVDSTLKIQPAELGDSAVYLCASSQGSYQPQHFGDGTRLSIL.

The chain employs TRBV4-3 and TRBJ2-3; D is undetermined. V shed 0 bases and J shed 1 base, with 8 bases lying between them. The germline V gene has CDR1 LGHNA and CDR2 YSLEER. The CDR3 runs 15 residues. The CDR3 DNA sequence: TGCGCCAGCAGCCAAGAAAGCACCGGCACAGATACGCAGTATTTT. Residues: CASSQESTGTDTQYF.

The chain recombines TRBV21-1 with TRBJ1-1; whether TRBD1, the table's D call, matches the DNA was not checked. TRBV21-1 is designated a pseudogene. The CDR3 length is 16 residues. CDR3 sequence: CASSIHPDSTNTEAFF. For the CDR3, the DNA is TGTGCCAGCAGCATCCACCCGGACAGTACCAACACTGAAGCTTTCTTT.

The V call is TRBV7-2, the J call TRBJ2-1; D might be TRBD2 (5 bases). The V gene's germline CDR1 is SGHTA and CDR2 FQGNSA. CDR3 length equals 14 residues. The V gene lost 7 bases and the J gene lost 0 bases, with 10 bases spanning the gap. CDR3 DNA: TGTGCCAGCACCGCACTAGACTCCTACAATGAGCAGTTCTTC. It translates to CASTALDSYNEQFF.

The V call is TRBV9, the J call TRBJ2-7; 10 bases align to TRBD1. Germline trimming cut 0 bases from V and 2 bases from J; bases unmatched to any gene: 2. There are 15 residues in the CDR3. CDR1 is SGDLS, CDR2 YYNGEE, per germline. For the CDR3, the DNA is TGTGCCAGCAGCGTAGGCGGGACAGGGGCCTACGAGCAGTACTTC. Its protein is CASSVGGTGAYEQYF.

The chain joins TRBV30 to TRBJ1-4, with 7 bases matching TRBD1. Germline CDR1 GTSNPN, CDR2 SVGIG (reference sequence). CDR3 length equals 14 residues. Trimming took 0 bases from V and 2 from J; bases not matched to a gene: 0. The CDR3 is CAWSVGGTNEKLFF. The CDR3 DNA reads TGTGCCTGGAGTGTAGGGGGCACTAATGAAAAACTGTTTTTT.

The chain employs TRBV25-1 and TRBJ1-1, with D hard to call. V gave up 6 bases and J gave up 2 bases, with 4 bases separating them. Germline CDR1 MGHDK, CDR2 SYGVNS. The CDR3 spans 11 residues. CDR3 in amino acids: CASRSNTEAFF. The CDR3 DNA is TGTGCCAGCAGGAGTAACACTGAAGCTTTCTTT. The whole variable domain, filled in from reference TRBV25-1 and TRBJ1-1, reads EADIYQTPRYLVIGTGKKITLECSQTMGHDKMYWYQQDPGMELHLIHYSYGVNSTEKGDLSSESTVSRIRTEHFPLTLESARPSHTSQYLCASRSNTEAFFGQGTRLTVV.

The J gene is TRBJ1-2, the V gene TRBV6-6, with 10 bases that match TRBD1. The CDR3 loop spans 16 amino acids. Germline V CDR1 and CDR2: MNHNY, SVGAGI (reference sequence). J was trimmed by 3 bases and V by 4 bases; bases with no gene match: 8. The CDR3 DNA reads as TGTGCCAGCAGTTCAGACCGGGACAGGGGAGACTATGGCTACACCTTC. Translation: CASSSDRDRGDYGYTF.

Note on this clone: The same CDR3 is also encoded by other DNA sequences in this sample. The chain recombines TRBV10-3 with TRBJ2-7; TRBD2 matches at 14 bases. CDR3 length: 14 amino acids. V lost 6 bases and J lost 5; bases outside the gene matches: 3. The germline CDR1 and CDR2 sequences are ENHRY and SYGVKD. The CDR3 spells CAISPGLAGDEQYF. The CDR3 DNA is TGTGCCATCAGCCCGGGACTAGCGGGAGACGAGCAGTACTTC.

This chain joins TRBV2 and TRBJ1-5; possible D gene TRBD1, 6 bases. Trimming took 5 bases from V and 6 from J, leaving 17 bases between them. The CDR3 has 15 residues. CDR1 SNHLY and CDR2 FYNNEI come from the germline V gene. CDR3 loop: CASSLEGESSQPQHF. CDR3 nucleotide sequence: TGTGCCAGCAGTTTGGAGGGGGAGTCGAGTCAGCCCCAGCATTTT.

The CDR3 here is CASSFRIQETQYF. In DNA form, the CDR3 reads TGTGCCAGTAGTTTCAGGATCCAAGAGACCCAGTACTTC. The rearrangement links TRBV19 to TRBJ2-5; D ambiguous. Per the germline V gene, CDR1 is LNHDA and CDR2 is SQIVND (reference sequence). This CDR3 comprises 13 residues. V lost 5 bases and J lost 1, with 8 bases in between.

This clone was counted a single time. This chain connects TRBV5-1 to TRBJ2-5, with 7 bases aligning to TRBD1. Germline CDR1 and CDR2: SGHRS and YFSETQ. Trimming took 4 bases from V and 5 from J; bases not matched to a gene: 8. The CDR3 has 14 amino acids. The CDR3, as DNA: TGCGCCAGCAGCGGGGGACAGATTCGGGAGACCCAGTACTTC. Protein sequence: CASSGGQIRETQYF.

This clone appeared once. The rearrangement links TRBV10-1 to TRBJ1-1, with D hard to call. The germline V gene has CDR1 WNHNN and CDR2 SYGVQD (reference sequence). CDR3 size: 13 residues. The ends were cut back, 6 bases at V and 4 bases at J, with 12 bases in the middle. The CDR3 region has the DNA TGCGCCAGCAGCCCAGGCGTGGGCACTGAAGCTTTCTTT. Its translation: CASSPGVGTEAFF.

A remark on this clone: The conserved phenylalanine or tryptophan is not found at the CDR3 terminus, so this likely reflects a read error. The chain recombines TRBV10-3 with TRBJ1-2; tentative D call: TRBD1 (5 bases). Germline lookup yields CDR1 ENHRY and CDR2 SYGVKD. The CDR3 spans 12 residues. The V end lost 6 bases, the J end lost 7 bases, and 12 bases lay between the germline ends. DNA of the CDR3: TGTGCCATCAGGGGGCCCTCTGGTGGCTACACCTCC. Its translation is CAIRGPSGGYTS.

The chain recombines TRBV19 with TRBJ2-3, with 12 bases fitting TRBD2. Per germline, CDR1 LNHDA and CDR2 SQIVND (reference sequence). V lost 0 bases to trimming and J lost 2 bases; unmatched junction nucleotides: 15. CDR3 length equals 21 residues. The CDR3 coding sequence is TGTGCCAGTAGTATAGAAGTACAGAGACTAGCGGGAGACCCCCACACAGATACGCAGTATTTT. Amino acids: CASSIEVQRLAGDPHTDTQYF.

V is TRBV11-3 and J is TRBJ2-1, with D perhaps assigned TRBD1 or TRBD2 (5 bases each). Trimming stripped 2 bases from V and 4 bases from J, with 12 bases between. The CDR3 extends over 15 amino acids. Germline CDR1 SGHNT, CDR2 YENEEA. CDR3 DNA: TGTGCCAGCAGCTTAACGGATTGGGGGTACAATGAGCAGTTCTTC. Protein product: CASSLTDWGYNEQFF.

The gene calls are TRBV10-3 and TRBJ2-5; D remains unclear. Germline V gene data show CDR1 as ENHRY and CDR2 as SYGVKD. The CDR3 totals 15 residues. V lost 0 bases to trimming and J lost 2 bases, with 10 bases between them. CDR3 loop: CAISESTVRQETQYF. Here the CDR3 DNA reads TGTGCCATCAGTGAGTCAACTGTTCGTCAAGAGACCCAGTACTTC.

The chain couples TRBV12-5 to TRBJ2-3, with D uncertain. CDR1 is LGHNT and CDR2 is FRNRAP in the germline V gene. This CDR3 is 14 amino acids long. The V end was cut by 5 bases, the J end by 4 bases, with 13 bases between. For the CDR3, the DNA is TGTGCTAGTGGTCTGGGGTCTTGGGCAGATACGCAGTATTTT. It encodes CASGLGSWADTQYF.

This clone was found once. The chain couples TRBV7-2 to TRBJ2-5, with D hard to call. CDR1 and CDR2 (germline): SGHTA, FQGNSA. CDR3 length equals 14 residues. The germline V and J ends were trimmed by 0 bases and 4 bases, with 9 bases remaining between them. CDR3 sequence reads: CASSLAGLGETQYF. The CDR3 DNA reads as TGTGCCAGCAGCTTAGCGGGTTTGGGAGAGACCCAGTACTTC. Together with reference TRBV7-2 and TRBJ2-5, the CDR3 gives the full variable domain: GAGVSQSPSNKVTEKGKDVELRCDPISGHTALYWYRQSLGQGLEFLIYFQGNSAPDKSGLPSDRFSAERTGGSVSTLTIQRTQQEDSAVYLCASSLAGLGETQYFGPGTRLLVL.

The J gene is TRBJ2-7, the V gene TRBV15; D unclear. The germline V and J ends were trimmed by 0 bases and 6 bases, with 15 bases remaining between them. CDR3 length equals 15 residues. Germline V gene data show CDR1 as LNHNV and CDR2 as YYDKDF (reference sequence). For the CDR3, the DNA is TGTGCCACCAGCAGAGATGTTGGTGGCAGTGGCGAGCAGTACTTC. Its translation: CATSRDVGGSGEQYF.

Here the CDR3 reads CASSQLLPGPEAFF. DNA for the CDR3: TGTGCCAGCAGCCAGCTATTGCCCGGGCCTGAAGCTTTCTTT. The chain recombines TRBV14 with TRBJ1-1; D unclear. The V and J ends lost 3 bases and 6 bases respectively, with 14 bases between them. The CDR3 is 14 residues long. The germline V gene encodes CDR1 SGHDN and CDR2 FVKESK.

The CDR3 nucleotides read TGCGCCAGCAGCCAGGGATTACGGGAGGCCCAATACGAGCAGTACTTC. Translating gives CASSQGLREAQYEQYF. The chain recombines TRBV4-1 with TRBJ2-7; 7 bases match TRBD2. Germline-derived CDR1 and CDR2 are MGHRA and YSYEKL. There are 16 residues in the CDR3. With V trimmed by 3 bases and J by 4 bases, 12 bases remained unmatched.